This TCR beta chain was captured in a study of shared clonotypes between healthy human individuals. Only one count was recorded for this clone. Running of the assay took place at deep level. Per the study methods: ImmunoSEQ supplied junction-only sequences lacking quality scores, so filtering was different. Sequenced by immunoSEQ multiplex PCR; TCRdb stores in-frame clones only, minus some. D and trimming come from the DNA, and the V and J calls and clone size come from that table. The sample has under 130,000 clones; about 70% are singletons. Trimming took off 9 bases at V and 2 bases at J, with 16 bases between the two ends. Germline V gene data show CDR1 as LNHDA and CDR2 as SQIVND (reference sequence). The CDR3 extends over 15 amino acids. With CCR7-negative CD45RA+ TemRA cells, CD45RO+ cells were combined in CD8 memory.

The TCR originated in a woman aged 25 to 39 in good health. Material: memory CD8+ T cells sorted from blood. As for subset: CD45RO+ cells pooled with CCR7-negative TemRA cells. The genes are TRBV19 and TRBJ1-4, with a possible D match to TRBD1 (5 bases). CDR3: CASSGWDRTNEKLFF. CDR3 DNA: TGTGCCAGCTCAGGGTGGGATCGTACTAATGAAAAACTGTTTTTT.